This T cell receptor beta chain was identified during a study of T cell responses to AZD1222 COVID-19 vaccine (dated by TCRdb to the early 2020s). A note on the overall study: A total of just over 230 trial participants underwent TCR sequencing, of whom about 210 received two doses of AZD1222 and about 25 received two doses of the MenACWY control vaccine. Trial participants were enrolled into age subgroups of 18-55, 56-69 and 70-plus years, which contained roughly 150, 30 and 60 TCR-sequenced participants, respectively.

Per the germline V gene, ENHRY is the CDR1 and SYGVKD is the CDR2. The CDR3 holds 11 amino acids from the cysteine to the phenylalanine. The read is trimmed to its CDR3 DNA, 33 bases read in frame from base 1. V loses 6 bases of germline sequence and J loses 6 bases, and the interval between the two ends is 6 bases. Taken with the paper, the label for time point translates to: about 28 days (+/-7) after the second vaccine dose. AZD1222 recipients given second doses at about 4 weeks or at about 12 weeks were pooled, since spike-specific TCR depth and breadth were not found to differ between the two schedules. Samples from vaccinated people were obtained from the UK trials COV001 and COV002, which included a single-blind randomized controlled phase 2/3 trial of AZD1222 (ChAdOx1 nCoV-19) in healthy adults. For TCRbeta chain sequencing, PBMC samples from trial participants were taken at day 0 and at day 28 after the second dose.

The CDR3 regions of human TCRbeta chains were analyzed by immunosequencing. In the original analysis: TCRs in the repertoires were compared against a reference library of SARS-CoV-2-specific TCRs that had been generated with the MIRA antigen-specificity platform. Breadth was defined as the fraction of unique TCRs that were SARS-CoV-2-associated. Depth was defined as the fraction of total T cells that were SARS-CoV-2-associated. Using the MIRA data, each spike-specific TCR was assigned both to the spike region to which the TCR was reactive and to a CD4 or CD8 class. Log10-transformed breadth and depth values were compared by one-way ANOVA with Sidak's multiple comparisons tests. This immuneACCESS table, as held by TCRdb, lists in-frame sequences with V and J called but not all clones. Of the missing ones, under half trace to an unresolved V gene in checked studies; the others have no known cause. V and J calls plus clone size are reproduced from that table; the DNA served to infer D and trimming. Counted in this sample were roughly 120,000 clones; around 92% of them appeared once. Under 9% of the sample is taken by the ten largest.

On this clone: Its antigen remains undetermined. No much larger clone exists at a distance of one base, and base qualities are not known.

Study-level results and caveats: Conclusions about previously exposed vaccinees were limited because only six AZD1222 recipients were SARS-CoV-2 seropositive at baseline. Reportedly, almost half of the unique spike-specific TCRs recognized epitopes lying outside the regions that are mutated in the B.1.351 and B.1.1.7 variants. The vaccine-associated CD4 TCRs covered the entire spike protein, and the dominant responses fell in regions 160-218 and 743-854. The 56-69-year group was small, and its depth increase did not reach significance, likely because of low power. After two AZD1222 doses, spike-specific TCR breadth and depth were significantly higher than at day 0 and than in MenACWY recipients. Most participants were white British and females outnumbered males, and the authors suggested that clonal diversity may have been underestimated. Because no day 14 peak-response samples were available, repertoires were characterized only after the peak T cell response.

The sequence was obtained from an adult who received the AZD1222 COVID-19 vaccine. Rearrangement joined TRBV10-3 to TRBJ1-5, with the identity of the D gene unclear. The source was peripheral blood, collected 28 days after the second AZD1222 dose. The CDR3 reads as follows: CAIRVGQPQHF. The DNA is as follows: TGTGCCATCAGGGTAGGTCAGCCCCAGCATTTT.